This T cell receptor (beta chain) was captured by sequencing in a study of blood T cell repertoires in COVID-19. Looking at the study overall: PBMCs, B-cell-depleted T cells, or T cells provided the cDNA or gDNA that made up the material.

Method: immunoSEQ multiplex PCR; TCRdb's copy keeps in-frame clones and lacks some. The repertoire holds more than 250,000 clones, with approximately 87% as singletons. Germline values: CDR1 KGHSH, CDR2 LQKENI. This CDR3 has 16 amino acids. The trim removed 2 bases at V and 5 bases at J, leaving 9 bases unmatched. The chain combines TRBV18 with TRBJ2-5; TRBD1 agrees at 9 bases. This TCR was sampled from a man aged 60-69 years who had recovered from COVID-19. The source material was peripheral blood. CDR3 DNA: TGTGCCAGCTCACCAGAAGGGACAGGGATATTGGAGACCCAGTACTTC. Protein product: CASSPEGTGILETQYF.